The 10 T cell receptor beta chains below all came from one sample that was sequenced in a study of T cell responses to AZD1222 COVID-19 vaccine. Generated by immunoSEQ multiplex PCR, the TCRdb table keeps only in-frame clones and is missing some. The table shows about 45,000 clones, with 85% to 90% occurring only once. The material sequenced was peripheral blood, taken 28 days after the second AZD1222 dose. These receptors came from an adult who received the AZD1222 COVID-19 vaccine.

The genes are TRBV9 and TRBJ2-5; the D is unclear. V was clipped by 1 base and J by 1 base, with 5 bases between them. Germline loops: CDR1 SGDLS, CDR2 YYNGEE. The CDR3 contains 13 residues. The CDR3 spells CASSVLAQETQYF. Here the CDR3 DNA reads TGTGCCAGCAGCGTACTGGCCCAAGAGACCCAGTACTTC.

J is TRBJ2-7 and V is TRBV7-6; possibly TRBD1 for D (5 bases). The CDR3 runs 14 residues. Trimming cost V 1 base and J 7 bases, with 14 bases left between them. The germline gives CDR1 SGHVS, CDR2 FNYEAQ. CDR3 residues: CASSLVTGQKEQYF. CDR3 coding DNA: TGTGCCAGCAGCTTAGTCACAGGTCAGAAGGAGCAGTACTTC.

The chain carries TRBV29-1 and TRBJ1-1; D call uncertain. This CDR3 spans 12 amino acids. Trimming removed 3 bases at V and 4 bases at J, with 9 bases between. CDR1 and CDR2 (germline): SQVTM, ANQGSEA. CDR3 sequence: CSVESSITEAFF. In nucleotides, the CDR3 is TGCAGCGTTGAGTCCTCCATCACTGAAGCTTTCTTT. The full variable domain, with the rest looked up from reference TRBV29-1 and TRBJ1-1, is SAVISQKPSRDICQRGTSLTIQCQVDSQVTMMFWYRQQPGQSLTLIATANQGSEATYESGFVIDKFPISRPNLTFSTLTVSNMSPEDSSIYLCSVESSITEAFFGQGTRLTVV.

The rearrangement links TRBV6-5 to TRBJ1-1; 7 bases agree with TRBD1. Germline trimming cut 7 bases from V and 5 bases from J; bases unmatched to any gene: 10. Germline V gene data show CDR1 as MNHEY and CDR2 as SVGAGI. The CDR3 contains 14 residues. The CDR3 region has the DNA TGTGCCAGCACATGGGCAGGGGGTTGGACTGAAGCTTTCTTT. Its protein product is CASTWAGGWTEAFF.

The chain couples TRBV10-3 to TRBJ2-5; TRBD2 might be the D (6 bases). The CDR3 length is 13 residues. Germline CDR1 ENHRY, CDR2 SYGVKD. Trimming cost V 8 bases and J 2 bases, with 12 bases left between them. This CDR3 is CAIGVAEQETQYF. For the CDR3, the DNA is TGTGCCATCGGGGTAGCGGAACAAGAGACCCAGTACTTC.

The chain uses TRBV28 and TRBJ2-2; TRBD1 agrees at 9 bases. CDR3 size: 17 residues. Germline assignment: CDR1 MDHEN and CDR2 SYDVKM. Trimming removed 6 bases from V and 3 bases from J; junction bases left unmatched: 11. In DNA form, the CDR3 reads TGTGCCAGCAGCCTAGGGGGGACAGGGTTGGACACCGGGGAGCTGTTTTTT. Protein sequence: CASSLGGTGLDTGELFF.

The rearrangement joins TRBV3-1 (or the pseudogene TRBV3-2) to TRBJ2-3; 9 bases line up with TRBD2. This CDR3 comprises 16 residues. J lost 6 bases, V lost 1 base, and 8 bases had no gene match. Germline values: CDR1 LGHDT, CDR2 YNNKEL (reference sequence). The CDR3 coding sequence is TGTGCCAGCAGCCAAGTGAGCGGGAGGCGAAGGGATACGCAGTATTTT. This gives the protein CASSQVSGRRRDTQYF.

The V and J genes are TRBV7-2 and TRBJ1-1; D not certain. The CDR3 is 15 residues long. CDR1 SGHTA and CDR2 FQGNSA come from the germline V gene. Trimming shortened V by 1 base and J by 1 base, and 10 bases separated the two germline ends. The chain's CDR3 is CASSLEYLANTEAFF. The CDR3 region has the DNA TGTGCCAGCAGCTTAGAATACCTAGCGAACACTGAAGCTTTCTTT.

CDR3 loop: CASSLGGRLDTQYF. The CDR3, as DNA: TGTGCCAGCAGCTTAGGCGGGAGGTTGGATACGCAGTATTTT. The V and J genes are TRBV11-2 and TRBJ2-3; 8 positions match TRBD2. The CDR3 consists of 14 residues. V shed 1 base, J shed 6 bases, and the junction held 3 bases outside the gene matches. Looked up from germline, CDR1 is SGHAT and CDR2 is FQNNGV.

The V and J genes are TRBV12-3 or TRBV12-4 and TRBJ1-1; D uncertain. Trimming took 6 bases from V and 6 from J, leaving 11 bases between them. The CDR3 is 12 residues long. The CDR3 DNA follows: TGTGCCAGCAGCTCTGATTGGGCTGAAGCTTTCTTT. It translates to CASSSDWAEAFF.